The 24 T cell receptor beta chains in this list originate from one sample, sequenced in a study of cytomegalovirus exposure and HLA in healthy donors. PCR was performed using 60 Vbeta and 13 Jbeta primers. Profiling relied on immunoSEQ multiplex PCR, and the TCRdb table lists in-frame clones only, not all of them. The sample shows around 64,000 clones, roughly nine tenths of them seen only once. Sequences were obtained from PBMCs. The receptors come from a woman under 40 in good health and CMV-seropositive.

The V call is TRBV19, the J call TRBJ2-1; tentative D call: TRBD2 (5 bases). CDR1 and CDR2 (germline): LNHDA, SQIVND (reference sequence). The length of the CDR3 is 17 residues. Trimming took 5 bases from V and 5 from J, leaving 22 bases between them. CDR3 residues: CASSPATLGDRDNEQFF. In DNA form, the CDR3 reads TGTGCCAGTAGTCCCGCGACACTAGGTGATAGGGACAATGAGCAGTTCTTC.

The DNA for the CDR3 is TGTGCCAGCGAAGGAGCTAGCGGGAGTTGGAATGAGCAGTTCTTC. This sequence encodes CASEGASGSWNEQFF. V and J are TRBV7-9 and TRBJ2-1, with TRBD2 matching over 10 bases. Germline assignment: CDR1 SEHNR and CDR2 FQNEAQ (reference sequence). Trimming took 8 bases from V and 7 from J; bases not matched to a gene: 11. This CDR3 has 15 residues.

The chain has TRBV27 and TRBJ2-3; the match to TRBD2 covers 9 bases. Germline loops: CDR1 MNHEY, CDR2 SMNVEV (reference sequence). V was pared by 6 bases and J by 4 bases, with 5 bases of the junction left unmatched. This CDR3 has 14 residues. This CDR3 is CASSLTSGSDTQYF. The CDR3 DNA reads TGTGCCAGCAGCCTGACTAGCGGTTCAGATACGCAGTATTTT.

V and J are TRBV30 and TRBJ2-1; possible D gene TRBD2, 5 bases. The germline V gene has CDR1 GTSNPN and CDR2 SVGIG (reference sequence). V gave up 2 bases and J gave up 0 bases, with 14 bases separating them. The length of the CDR3 is 16 residues. CDR3 DNA sequence: TGTGCCTGGAGTCAAGGACTCGATAGCTCCTACAATGAGCAGTTCTTC. It is translated as CAWSQGLDSSYNEQFF.

This chain joins TRBV19 and TRBJ2-2; D remains ambiguous. The CDR3 runs to 14 residues. V was pared by 2 bases and J by 1 base, with 5 bases between. Germline V gene data show CDR1 as LNHDA and CDR2 as SQIVND (reference sequence). Here the CDR3 reads CASSIPQNTGELFF. As DNA, the CDR3 is TGTGCCAGTAGTATACCCCAGAACACCGGGGAGCTGTTTTTT.

This clone was found once. The rearrangement joins TRBV5-4 to TRBJ2-3; 7 bases are shared with TRBD2. Germline V CDR1 and CDR2: SGHNT, YYREEE (reference sequence). This CDR3 contains 15 residues. V was clipped by 3 bases and J by 2 bases; unmatched bases: 6. For the CDR3, the DNA is TGTGCCAGCAGCTCGGGGGGAGCTAACACAGATACGCAGTATTTT. Translated: CASSSGGANTDTQYF.

J is TRBJ2-7 and V is TRBV27, with TRBD2 matching 7 bases. This CDR3 comprises 16 residues. Trimming cost V 5 bases and J 0 bases; bases outside gene matches: 10. Germline CDR1 and CDR2: MNHEY and SMNVEV (reference sequence). For the CDR3, the DNA is TGTGCCAGCAGTCGGGGACTATACCTACCCTCCTACGAGCAGTACTTC. Residues: CASSRGLYLPSYEQYF.

This chain joins TRBV5-5 and TRBJ2-2; D unclear. The CDR3 runs 16 residues. The germline V gene encodes CDR1 SGHKS and CDR2 YYEKEE (reference sequence). The V and J ends lost 3 bases and 0 bases respectively, with 12 bases between them. The CDR3 DNA is TGTGCCAGCAGCTCCAACGTGGGCGCGAACACCGGGGAGCTGTTTTTT. This sequence encodes CASSSNVGANTGELFF.

This rearrangement joins TRBV7-9 to TRBJ2-1; 7 nucleotides line up with TRBD2. The junction had 14 bases not matched to a gene; V was cut back by 2 bases and J by 7 bases. Germline assignment: CDR1 SEHNR and CDR2 FQNEAQ (reference sequence). This CDR3 comprises 17 residues. The DNA of the CDR3 is TGTGCCAGCAGCTTAAGAGGGAGGGACCAAACCACTAATGAGCAGTTCTTC. Its protein product is CASSLRGRDQTTNEQFF.

The chain employs TRBV27 and TRBJ1-4; D is unresolved. Trimming stripped 3 bases from V and 4 bases from J, with 9 bases between. Per the germline V gene, CDR1 is MNHEY and CDR2 is SMNVEV (reference sequence). The CDR3 is 14 amino acids. The CDR3 DNA is TGTGCCAGCAGTTTTTTGAGGGATAATGAAAAACTGTTTTTT. Protein: CASSFLRDNEKLFF. Full variable domain (outside the CDR3, taken from reference TRBV27 and TRBJ1-4): EAQVTQNPRYLITVTGKKLTVTCSQNMNHEYMSWYRQDPGLGLRQIYYSMNVEVTDKGDVPEGYKVSRKEKRNFPLILESPSPNQTSLYFCASSFLRDNEKLFFGSGTQLSVL.

The chain employs TRBV5-1 and TRBJ2-7, with D possibly matching TRBD2 (7 bases). V was cut by 4 bases and J by 7 bases, with 15 bases left in between. The germline CDR1 and CDR2 sequences are SGHRS and YFSETQ. This CDR3 spans 13 amino acids. CDR3 in amino acids: CASSPRGGSEQYF. Written as DNA, the CDR3 is TGCGCCAGCAGCCCGAGGGGGGGATCAGAGCAGTACTTC.

The J gene is TRBJ2-1, the V gene TRBV5-1; a possible D gene is TRBD1 (6 bases). CDR1 and CDR2 (germline): SGHRS, YFSETQ. Trimming shortened V by 0 bases and J by 0 bases, and 10 bases separated the two germline ends. The CDR3 contains 16 residues. As DNA, the CDR3 is TGCGCCAGCAGCTTGGTGAGGGGGAGCTCCTACAATGAGCAGTTCTTC. Its protein product is CASSLVRGSSYNEQFF.

This chain links TRBV19 with TRBJ1-1; D not resolved. There are 13 residues in the CDR3. Trimming left V 3 bases short and J 8 bases short, with 13 bases between. Germline V gene data show CDR1 as LNHDA and CDR2 as SQIVND (reference sequence). CDR3 nucleotides: TGTGCCAGTAGTATTGGACGGAGGTTCGAAGCTTTCTTT. It encodes CASSIGRRFEAFF.

The V gene is TRBV4-1, the J gene TRBJ2-2; 7 bases agree with TRBD2. Losses at the gene ends were 4 bases for V and 1 base for J; bases not matched to a gene: 0. CDR3 length: 14 amino acids. Germline V lookup: CDR1 MGHRA, CDR2 YSYEKL. CDR3 bases: TGCGCCAGCAGCCGCGGGAGGAACACCGGGGAGCTGTTTTTT. As protein: CASSRGRNTGELFF.

The chain joins TRBV6-1 to TRBJ1-2, with TRBD1 as a possible D gene (5 bases). Trimming removed 6 bases from V and 1 base from J, with 9 bases in between. CDR1 and CDR2 from the germline V gene are MNHNS and SASEGT. The CDR3 contains 13 residues. In nucleotides, the CDR3 is TGTGCCAGCAGCGACAGCCTTAACTATGGCTACACCTTC. Its protein is CASSDSLNYGYTF.

CDR3 protein: CASSLHVGAVYEQYF. The CDR3 DNA follows: TGTGCCAGCAGCTTGCACGTAGGGGCCGTTTACGAGCAGTACTTC. This rearrangement joins TRBV5-8 to TRBJ2-7; D may be TRBD1 (5 bases). V lost 1 base and J lost 4, with 15 bases in between. Germline V gene sequence: CDR1 SGHTS, CDR2 YDEGEE. CDR3 length: 15 residues.

V is TRBV5-6 and J is TRBJ2-4; D remains unclear. Per the germline V gene, CDR1 is SGHDT and CDR2 is YYEEEE. The CDR3 loop spans 14 amino acids. Deletions cut 2 bases from V and 0 bases from J, with 6 bases between. CDR3 residues: CASSLTLAKNIQYF. CDR3 sequence (DNA): TGTGCCAGCAGCTTAACTCTAGCCAAAAACATTCAGTACTTC. Using reference TRBV5-6 and TRBJ2-4 for the parts outside the CDR3, the full variable domain is DAGVTQSPTHLIKTRGQQVTLRCSPKSGHDTVSWYQQALGQGPQFIFQYYEEEERQRGNFPDRFSGHQFPNYSSELNVNALLLGDSALYLCASSLTLAKNIQYFGAGTRLSVL.

This rearrangement joins TRBV29-1 to TRBJ1-1; 7 bases are a match to TRBD1. V was pared by 6 bases and J by 9 bases, with 13 bases of the junction left unmatched. CDR1 and CDR2 (germline): SQVTM, ANQGSEA. The CDR3 spans 13 residues. For the CDR3, the DNA is TGCAGCGTGTACGACAGGGAGACGCTGAAAGCTTTCTTT. It codes for CSVYDRETLKAFF.

V usage is TRBV29-1 and J usage is TRBJ2-1; tentatively, D is TRBD2 (6 bases). The CDR3 contains 13 residues. The V gene's germline CDR1 is SQVTM and CDR2 ANQGSEA. Trimming left V 1 base short and J 5 bases short, with 9 bases between. CDR3 region: CSVEGGENNEQFF. CDR3 sequence (DNA): TGCAGCGTTGAAGGGGGGGAGAACAATGAGCAGTTCTTC.

Comment on this clone: A junction end diverges from the germline sequence, so it may reflect a read error. Other DNA sequences in this sample translate to the same CDR3. The rearrangement uses TRBV7-2 and TRBJ2-2; 7 nucleotides line up with TRBD2. The CDR3 runs to 17 residues. Germline loops: CDR1 SGHTA, CDR2 FQGNSA. CDR3 in amino acids: CASSSGIGGGSTGELFF. The DNA of the CDR3 is TGTGCCAGCAGCTCCGGGATAGGCGGCGGGAGTACCGGGGAGCTGTTCTTT.

J is TRBJ2-1 and V is TRBV6-4; D perhaps matches TRBD2 (5 bases). Germline CDR1 is MRHNA and CDR2 is SNTAGT. The CDR3 extends over 17 amino acids. The V end was cut by 5 bases, the J end by 0 bases, with 17 bases between. CDR3 in amino acids: CASSPGGGPFSYNEQFF. The CDR3 DNA reads as TGTGCCAGCAGTCCCGGTGGCGGGCCTTTCTCCTACAATGAGCAGTTCTTC.

J is TRBJ2-2 and V is TRBV10-2; 8 bases agree with TRBD2. Germline CDR1 reads WSHSY; CDR2 reads SAAADI. V lost 8 bases to trimming and J lost 5 bases; unmatched junction nucleotides: 4. This CDR3 has 13 residues. CDR3 sequence reads: CASRPSGTGELFF. The CDR3 DNA follows: TGCGCCAGCCGTCCTAGCGGGACCGGGGAGCTGTTTTTT.

The genes are TRBV5-1 and TRBJ1-1; 8 nucleotides match TRBD1. V was pared by 4 bases and J by 8 bases, with 1 base of the junction left unmatched. This CDR3 is built from 11 residues. Germline assignment: CDR1 SGHRS and CDR2 YFSETQ. The CDR3 is CASSTGGEAFF. CDR3 coding DNA: TGCGCCAGCAGCACAGGGGGAGAAGCTTTCTTT.

The CDR3 spells CASSVEAGSRNEQFF. The CDR3 DNA reads TGTGCCAGCAGCGTAGAAGCGGGAAGCCGGAATGAGCAGTTCTTC. This rearrangement joins TRBV9 to TRBJ2-1, with TRBD2 matching 7 bases. The germline V gene has CDR1 SGDLS and CDR2 YYNGEE. This CDR3 comprises 15 residues. With V trimmed by 0 bases and J by 7 bases, 7 bases remained unmatched.